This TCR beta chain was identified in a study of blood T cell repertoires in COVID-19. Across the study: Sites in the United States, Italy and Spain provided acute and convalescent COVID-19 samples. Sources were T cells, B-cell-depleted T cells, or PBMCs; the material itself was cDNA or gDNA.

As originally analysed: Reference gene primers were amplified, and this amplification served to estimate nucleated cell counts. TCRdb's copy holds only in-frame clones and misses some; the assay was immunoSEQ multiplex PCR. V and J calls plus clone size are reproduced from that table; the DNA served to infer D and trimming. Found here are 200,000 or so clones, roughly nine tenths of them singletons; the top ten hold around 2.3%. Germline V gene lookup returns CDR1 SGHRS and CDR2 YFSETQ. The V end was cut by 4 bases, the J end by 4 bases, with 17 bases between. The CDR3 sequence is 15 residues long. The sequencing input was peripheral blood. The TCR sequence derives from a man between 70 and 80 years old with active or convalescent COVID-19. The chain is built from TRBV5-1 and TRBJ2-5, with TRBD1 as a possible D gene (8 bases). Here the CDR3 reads CASSHDTGGGETQYF. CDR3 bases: TGCGCCAGCAGCCATGACACAGGGGGGGGAGAGACCCAGTACTTC. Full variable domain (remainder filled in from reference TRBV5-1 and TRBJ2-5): KAGVTQTPRYLIKTRGQQVTLSCSPISGHRSVSWYQQTPGQGLQFLFEYFSETQRNKGNFPGRFSGRQFSNSRSEMNVSTLELGDSALYLCASSHDTGGGETQYFGPGTRLLVL.